One T cell receptor beta chain is described in this entry. Antigen: not known. The data originate from a study of T cell responses to AZD1222 COVID-19 vaccine. Overall study findings and caveats: It was only a handful of AZD1222 recipients who were seropositive at baseline. The span of vaccine-associated CD4 TCRs extended across spike, with dominance at 160-218 and 743-854. Targets within unmutated variant regions were reportedly found for nearly half of spike-specific TCRs. Samples come after the peak T cell response, not at day 14.

The CDR3 extends over 16 amino acids. The V end lost 2 bases, the J end lost 2 bases, and 16 bases lay between the germline ends. CDR1 is MGHRA, CDR2 YSYEKL, per germline. Here immunoSEQ multiplex PCR was the method, and the copy in TCRdb shows in-frame clones only, minus some. The table lists some 100,000 clones, 85% to 90% of them singletons. This receptor was taken from an adult who received the AZD1222 COVID-19 vaccine. The sequencing used peripheral blood, collected 28 days after the second AZD1222 dose. The chain employs TRBV4-1 and TRBJ2-7, with a weak D call TRBD2 (6 bases). CDR3 residues: CASSQMSAGTPYEQYF. The CDR3 bases are TGCGCCAGCAGCCAAATGTCGGCGGGGACCCCCTACGAGCAGTACTTC.